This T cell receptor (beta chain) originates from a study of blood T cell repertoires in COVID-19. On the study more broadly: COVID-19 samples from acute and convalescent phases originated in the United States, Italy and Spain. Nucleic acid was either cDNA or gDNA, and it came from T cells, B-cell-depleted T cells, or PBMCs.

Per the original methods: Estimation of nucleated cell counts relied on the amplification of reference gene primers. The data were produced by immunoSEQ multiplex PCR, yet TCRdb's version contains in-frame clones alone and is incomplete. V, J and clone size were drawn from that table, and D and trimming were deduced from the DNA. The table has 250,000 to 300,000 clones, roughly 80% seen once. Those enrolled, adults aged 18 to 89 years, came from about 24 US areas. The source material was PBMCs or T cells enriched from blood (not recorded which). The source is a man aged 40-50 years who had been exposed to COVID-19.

CDR3 DNA: TGTGCCAGCAGCTTGGGACAGGCTGGAAACACCATATATTTT. Translated: CASSLGQAGNTIYF. This chain uses TRBV7-8 with TRBJ1-3; 8 bases agree with TRBD1. Germline loops: CDR1 SGHVS, CDR2 FQNEAQ. The CDR3 consists of 14 residues. V lost 3 bases and J lost 2; bases outside the gene matches: 0.